The 28 T cell receptor beta chains given below trace back to one sample, sequenced in a study of control samples from healthy donors and cancer patients. TCRdb keeps only in-frame clones here, not all; method: immunoSEQ multiplex PCR. The sample lists over 150,000 clones, over 90% occurring once. Sequenced sample: blood. These receptor sequences come from a woman aged 25 to 39 in good health.

The chain joins TRBV6-5 to TRBJ2-2; a possible D gene is TRBD1 (7 bases). The germline V gene has CDR1 MNHEY and CDR2 SVGAGI. There are 16 residues in the CDR3. Trimming cost V 2 bases and J 0 bases, with 10 bases left between them. The CDR3 coding sequence is TGTGCCAGCAGTTACCGGGGGACAGCGAACACCGGGGAGCTGTTTTTT. It codes for CASSYRGTANTGELFF.

V and J are TRBV6-2 or TRBV6-3 and TRBJ2-1; 10 bases are shared with TRBD2. CDR1 is MNHEY, CDR2 SVGEGT, per germline. The trim removed 6 bases at V and 6 bases at J, leaving 5 bases unmatched. The CDR3 extends over 14 amino acids. The CDR3 loop reads CASSPGLAFNEQFF. The CDR3 DNA reads TGTGCCAGCAGCCCGGGACTAGCGTTCAATGAGCAGTTCTTC.

The chain carries TRBV3-1 (or the pseudogene TRBV3-2) and TRBJ1-3, with D unresolved. The V gene lost 5 bases and the J gene lost 4 bases, with 9 bases spanning the gap. The CDR3 is 13 amino acids. In germline, CDR1 is LGHDT, CDR2 YNNKEL (reference sequence). The CDR3 nucleotides are TGTGCCAGCAGCGATCCGTCAGGAAACACCATATATTTT. Translation gives CASSDPSGNTIYF.

The chain carries TRBV6-5 and TRBJ1-6, with D uncertain. The germline CDR1 and CDR2 sequences are MNHEY and SVGAGI. This CDR3 contains 12 residues. V was pared by 5 bases and J by 10 bases, with 9 bases between. As DNA, the CDR3 is TGTGCCAGCAGTCCCCTAGGGTCACCCCTCCACTTT. This sequence encodes CASSPLGSPLHF.

The rearrangement uses TRBV3-1 (or the pseudogene TRBV3-2) and TRBJ2-3; D unresolved. The ends were cut back, 3 bases at V and 0 bases at J, with 1 base in the middle. From germline, CDR1 is LGHDT and CDR2 YNNKEL (reference sequence). CDR3 length: 12 residues. CDR3 residues: CASSHSTDTQYF. The CDR3 bases are TGTGCCAGCAGCCACAGCACAGATACGCAGTATTTT.

The V call is TRBV30, the J call TRBJ1-6; a weak D match, TRBD1 (6 bases). The length of the CDR3 is 14 residues. The germline V and J ends were trimmed by 4 bases and 7 bases, with 14 bases remaining between them. Per the germline V gene, CDR1 is GTSNPN and CDR2 is SVGIG (reference sequence). The CDR3 DNA sequence: TGTGCCTGGACCACAGGGCTGGAAAATTCACCCCTCCACTTT. Protein: CAWTTGLENSPLHF.

V usage is TRBV7-2 and J usage is TRBJ2-5; D unresolved. Germline CDR1 reads SGHTA; CDR2 reads FQGNSA. Between the trimmed V and J ends, which lost 4 bases and 1 base, there was a span of 13 bases. This CDR3 region has 15 residues. CDR3: CASSSPSGPQETQYF. CDR3 in DNA: TGTGCCAGCAGCTCCCCCTCGGGCCCCCAAGAGACCCAGTACTTC.

The chain recombines TRBV7-9 with TRBJ2-1; D gene ambiguous. The CDR3 covers 12 residues. Germline assignment: CDR1 SEHNR and CDR2 FQNEAQ (reference sequence). The V gene lost 2 bases and the J gene lost 9 bases, with 8 bases spanning the gap. In nucleotides, the CDR3 is TGTGCCAGCAGCTTAAAGAGAAGTGAGCAGTTCTTC. This encodes CASSLKRSEQFF.

This rearrangement joins TRBV3-1 (or the pseudogene TRBV3-2) to TRBJ2-1; 9 nucleotides match TRBD1. CDR3 size: 16 residues. Germline V gene data show CDR1 as LGHDT and CDR2 as YNNKEL (reference sequence). V lost 1 base to trimming and J lost 5 bases; unmatched junction nucleotides: 6. The CDR3 spells CASSQAPGTGNNEQFF. CDR3 coding DNA: TGTGCCAGCAGCCAAGCCCCCGGGACAGGGAACAATGAGCAGTTCTTC.

Comment on this clone: The sample holds other DNA sequences that translate to the same CDR3. J is TRBJ2-3 and V is TRBV6-5, with no clear D. The germline V gene encodes CDR1 MNHEY and CDR2 SVGAGI. Trimming took off 6 bases at V and 3 bases at J, with 10 bases between the two ends. The CDR3 runs to 13 residues. The CDR3 DNA reads TGTGCCAGCAGCTCCCCTTTTACAGATACGCAGTATTTT. It yields the protein CASSSPFTDTQYF.

The chain links TRBV28 to TRBJ1-1; TRBD1 matches at 8 bases. V lost 3 bases and J lost 1; bases outside the gene matches: 1. The germline CDR1 and CDR2 sequences are MDHEN and SYDVKM. The CDR3 runs to 14 residues. For the CDR3, the DNA is TGTGCCAGCAGTTTCGGGACAGGGAACACTGAAGCTTTCTTT. Translating gives CASSFGTGNTEAFF.

The rearrangement joins TRBV28 to TRBJ2-7, with TRBD1 as a possible D gene (5 bases). This CDR3 has 14 residues. V was clipped by 4 bases and J by 6 bases, with 16 bases between them. CDR1 is MDHEN, CDR2 SYDVKM, per germline. The CDR3 DNA sequence: TGTGCCAGCAGTTCGCATCATAGGGGTTCCGAGCAGTACTTC. Amino acids: CASSSHHRGSEQYF.

V is TRBV19 and J is TRBJ1-5, with D tentatively TRBD1 (6 bases). With 5 bases removed from V and 0 bases from J, the gap between germline ends came to 11 bases. This CDR3 is built from 15 residues. Per the germline V gene, CDR1 is LNHDA and CDR2 is SQIVND (reference sequence). CDR3 sequence reads: CASSFGQNSNQPQHF. CDR3 DNA sequence: TGTGCCAGTAGTTTCGGACAGAATAGCAATCAGCCCCAGCATTTT.

V gene TRBV6-5 combines with J gene TRBJ1-2; D might be TRBD1 (6 bases). CDR3 size: 14 residues. Germline lookup yields CDR1 MNHEY and CDR2 SVGAGI. Trimming took off 0 bases at V and 4 bases at J, with 9 bases between the two ends. The CDR3 spells CASSYSGGGYGYTF. For the CDR3, the DNA is TGTGCCAGCAGTTACTCGGGGGGCGGCTATGGCTACACCTTC.

The chain couples TRBV28 to TRBJ1-4, with TRBD1 as a possible D gene (6 bases). V lost 8 bases and J lost 0, with 19 bases in between. Germline loops: CDR1 MDHEN, CDR2 SYDVKM. The CDR3 length is 17 residues. CDR3 loop: CASAVYGGATTNEKLFF. As DNA, the CDR3 is TGTGCCAGCGCAGTTTATGGGGGCGCAACAACTAATGAAAAACTGTTTTTT.

V gene TRBV11-2 combines with J gene TRBJ1-4; 9 bases align to TRBD1. This CDR3 has 14 residues. The V and J ends lost 3 bases and 8 bases, in that order; junction bases with no gene match: 4. Germline values: CDR1 SGHAT, CDR2 FQNNGV. The chain's CDR3 is CASSLDRGGEKLFF. The CDR3, as DNA: TGTGCCAGCAGCTTGGACAGGGGAGGCGAAAAACTGTTTTTT.

V gene TRBV30 combines with J gene TRBJ1-2, with D tentatively TRBD1 (5 bases). Trimming removed 7 bases from V and 0 bases from J, with 15 bases in between. The CDR3 runs to 14 residues. CDR1 and CDR2 from the germline V gene are GTSNPN and SVGIG (reference sequence). CDR3 sequence (DNA): TGTGCCTCGGTGGGGGGAAGTTCTAACTATGGCTACACCTTC. Translated, it gives CASVGGSSNYGYTF.

The gene calls are TRBV6-5 and TRBJ1-3, with D possibly TRBD1 on 5 matching bases. CDR1 is MNHEY, CDR2 SVGAGI, per germline. V gave up 0 bases and J gave up 6 bases, with 9 bases separating them. The CDR3 is made up of 14 amino acids. This chain's CDR3 is CASSYSGGLNTIYF. The CDR3 DNA is TGTGCCAGCAGTTACTCGGGGGGTTTAAACACCATATATTTT.

The chain combines TRBV23-1 with TRBJ2-7; 9 bases are shared with TRBD1. TRBV23-1 is an ORF; its function is uncertain. The CDR3 has 15 amino acids. The trim removed 0 bases at V and 3 bases at J, leaving 3 bases unmatched. The DNA of the CDR3 is TGCGCCAGCAGTCAATCGGGGACAGGGCGCTACGAGCAGTACTTC. Translation: CASSQSGTGRYEQYF.

The CDR3 region is CASMDWTYNEQFF. CDR3 nucleotide sequence: TGTGCCAGCATGGACTGGACCTACAATGAGCAGTTCTTC. V gene TRBV6-5 combines with J gene TRBJ2-1; a possible D gene is TRBD2 (5 bases). From germline, CDR1 is MNHEY and CDR2 SVGAGI. The CDR3 has 13 amino acids. Trimming removed 7 bases from V and 2 bases from J, with 9 bases in between.

The chain employs TRBV12-2 and TRBJ2-7. TRBV12-2 is a pseudogene segment. This CDR3 has 13 amino acids. The CDR3 reads CASRLARVYEQYF. In nucleotides, the CDR3 is TGTGCAAGTCGCTTAGCTAGGGTGTACGAGCAGTACTTC.

The V call is TRBV11-2, the J call TRBJ2-1, with a possible D match to TRBD2 (6 bases). The CDR3 runs to 15 residues. V was shortened by 1 base and J by 7 bases, with 14 bases between the two germline ends. Germline loops: CDR1 SGHAT, CDR2 FQNNGV. This CDR3 is CASSLARWLANEQFF. The DNA of the CDR3 is TGTGCCAGCAGCTTAGCACGATGGCTAGCGAATGAGCAGTTCTTC.

The chain has TRBV5-1 and TRBJ2-1; 12 bases fit TRBD1. Unmatched junction bases numbered 8, after V lost 3 bases and J lost 7 bases. Germline V lookup: CDR1 SGHRS, CDR2 YFSETQ. CDR3 size: 16 residues. This chain's CDR3 is CASSSGQGAASNEQFF. CDR3 nucleotides: TGCGCCAGCAGCTCGGGACAGGGGGCGGCATCTAATGAGCAGTTCTTC. Supplemented by reference TRBV5-1 and TRBJ2-1, the full variable domain reads KAGVTQTPRYLIKTRGQQVTLSCSPISGHRSVSWYQQTPGQGLQFLFEYFSETQRNKGNFPGRFSGRQFSNSRSEMNVSTLELGDSALYLCASSSGQGAASNEQFFGPGTRLTVL.

The genes are TRBV2 and TRBJ1-3, with D unclear. V shed 6 bases and J shed 0 bases, with 9 bases lying between them. Looked up from germline, CDR1 is SNHLY and CDR2 is FYNNEI. This CDR3 comprises 14 residues. The CDR3 nucleotides read TGTGCCAGCAGAGTGGGGAACTCTGGAAACACCATATATTTT. This encodes CASRVGNSGNTIYF.

The rearrangement joins TRBV28 to TRBJ1-1, with D uncertain. Trimming cost V 6 bases and J 3 bases, with 11 bases left between them. Germline V gene sequence: CDR1 MDHEN, CDR2 SYDVKM. This CDR3 is built from 13 residues. The CDR3 DNA follows: TGTGCCAGCAGCCTCGATGGGTACACTGAAGCTTTCTTT. Encoded protein: CASSLDGYTEAFF.

This chain connects TRBV5-1 to TRBJ1-5; unclear D gene. This CDR3 region has 16 residues. Germline V lookup: CDR1 SGHRS, CDR2 YFSETQ. V dropped 0 bases and J dropped 0 bases, with 10 bases sitting between them. CDR3 loop: CASSLDGLYSNQPQHF. The CDR3, as DNA: TGCGCCAGCAGCTTGGATGGGTTATATAGCAATCAGCCCCAGCATTTT. Complete variable domain (other parts from reference TRBV5-1 and TRBJ1-5): KAGVTQTPRYLIKTRGQQVTLSCSPISGHRSVSWYQQTPGQGLQFLFEYFSETQRNKGNFPGRFSGRQFSNSRSEMNVSTLELGDSALYLCASSLDGLYSNQPQHFGDGTRLSIL.

This clone was seen a few times. V is TRBV5-4 and J is TRBJ2-2; no definite D call. CDR1 is SGHNT, CDR2 YYREEE, per germline (reference sequence). Trimming cost V 4 bases and J 2 bases, with 9 bases left between them. The CDR3 sequence is 14 residues long. The CDR3 DNA reads as TGTGCCAGCAGCAGAAGGGAAAACACCGGGGAGCTGTTTTTT. It translates to CASSRRENTGELFF.

The chain couples TRBV19 to TRBJ2-2; no definite D call. Deletions cut 4 bases from V and 0 bases from J, with 18 bases between. This CDR3 is built from 18 residues. Germline assignment: CDR1 LNHDA and CDR2 SQIVND (reference sequence). CDR3: CASSTPHGKTANTGELFF. CDR3 DNA: TGTGCCAGTAGTACCCCCCACGGTAAGACCGCGAACACCGGGGAGCTGTTTTTT.